This T cell receptor beta chain was recorded in a study of blood T cell repertoires in COVID-19. Study at large: Samples came from the United States, Italy and Spain, spanning acute and convalescent COVID-19. Nucleic acid was either cDNA or gDNA, and it came from T cells, B-cell-depleted T cells, or PBMCs.

Germline V gene sequence: CDR1 MNHEY, CDR2 SVGAGI. Losses at the gene ends were 9 bases for V and 2 bases for J; bases not matched to a gene: 5. The CDR3 contains 14 residues. Authors' data handling: Using reference gene primer amplification, nucleated cell counts were estimated. TCRdb keeps only in-frame clones here, not all; method: immunoSEQ multiplex PCR. V, J and clone size derive from that table, while D and trimming were established from the DNA sequence. The table lists 95,000 to 100,000 clones, 85% of them singletons. The TCR comes from a woman in her sixties or seventies with active or convalescent COVID-19. The chain employs TRBV6-5 and TRBJ2-3, with 10 bases aligning to TRBD2. The source material was peripheral blood. For the CDR3, the DNA is TGTGCCAGTCTTAGCGGGGGGTTCACAGATACGCAGTATTTT. It encodes CASLSGGFTDTQYF.